Below are 24 T cell receptor beta chains sequenced from a single sample in a study of T cell repertoires in cytomegalovirus infection. These receptors' antigens are unknown. TCRdb reprocessed the reads via MiXCR and lists one record per CDR3 protein. The sample gives roughly 500,000 distinct CDR3 sequences, roughly 34% of which show up once; roughly 15% is in the top ten. The sample here was cultured PBMCs, taken from culture after CMV antigen stimulation. These TCRs come from a human donor in good health (CMV status not recorded). Some clones in this sample may be carry-over from other donors' samples.

This clonotype was counted a few times. This CDR3 is CASSPDSGATNEKLFF. The CDR3 DNA is TGTGCCAGCAGCCCGGACAGTGGCGCAACTAATGAAAAACTGTTTTTT. This chain uses TRBV28 with TRBJ1-4, with D possibly TRBD1 on 6 matching bases. The CDR3 length is 16 residues. V lost 6 bases to trimming and J lost 0 bases, with 14 bases between them. In germline, CDR1 is MDHEN, CDR2 SYDVKM. Variable domain in full (rest from reference TRBV28 and TRBJ1-4): DVKVTQSSRYLVKRTGEKVFLECVQDMDHENMFWYRQDPGLGLRLIYFSYDVKMKEKGDIPEGYSVSREKKERFSLILESASTNQTSMYLCASSPDSGATNEKLFFGSGTQLSVL.

This sequence joins TRBV15 and TRBJ1-2, with D unclear. The germline V and J ends were trimmed by 0 bases and 9 bases, with 14 bases remaining between them. Germline values: CDR1 LNHNV, CDR2 YYDKDF (reference sequence). CDR3 length equals 14 residues. The CDR3 reads CATSRDRQGLSYTF. CDR3 coding DNA: TGTGCCACCAGCAGAGATAGGCAAGGTTTGAGCTACACCTTC.

The chain couples TRBV7-8 to TRBJ2-7, with TRBD1 as a possible D gene (5 bases). V was shortened by 5 bases and J by 2 bases, with 10 bases between the two germline ends. CDR1 is SGHVS and CDR2 is FQNEAQ in the germline V gene. This CDR3 is built from 13 residues. The CDR3 sequence: CASSPDRAYEQYV. CDR3 coding DNA: TGTGCCAGCAGCCCTGACAGAGCCTACGAGCAGTACGTC.

The J gene is TRBJ2-2, the V gene TRBV6-2 or TRBV6-3; TRBD1 aligns across 8 bases. Germline lookup yields CDR1 MNHEY and CDR2 SVGEGT. This CDR3 contains 16 residues. The V gene end was trimmed by 2 bases and the J gene end by 8 bases; junction bases not matched to a gene: 10. The DNA of the CDR3 is TGTGCCAGCAGTTACCGGGCTTTCCGGACAGGGGGGGAGCTGTTTTTT. Protein sequence: CASSYRAFRTGGELFF.

Ten or more counts support this clonotype. V gene TRBV19 combines with J gene TRBJ2-7, with TRBD1 identical over 7 bases. The CDR3 has 14 residues. The V gene end was trimmed by 5 bases and the J gene end by 6 bases; junction bases not matched to a gene: 10. CDR1 is LNHDA, CDR2 SQIVND, per germline (reference sequence). DNA of the CDR3: TGTGCCAGTAGTCCTCGACAGGGCCCCAGCGAGCAGTACTTC. This encodes CASSPRQGPSEQYF.

There are a few counts of this clonotype. The chain combines TRBV4-2 with TRBJ2-3; D is uncertain. The CDR3 has 15 amino acids. V was pared by 3 bases and J by 4 bases, with 14 bases between. Germline values: CDR1 LGHNA, CDR2 YNFKEQ. CDR3 sequence reads: CASSHLIEAPDTQYF. The DNA for the CDR3 is TGTGCCAGCAGCCACTTGATAGAAGCCCCAGATACGCAGTATTTT.

The chain uses TRBV28 and TRBJ1-2, with 8 bases lining up with TRBD1. The CDR3 runs to 14 residues. V lost 3 bases and J lost 4; bases outside the gene matches: 4. The germline gives CDR1 MDHEN, CDR2 SYDVKM. The CDR3 DNA sequence: TGTGCCAGCAGTTTCTATCAGGGGGCCTATGGCTACACCTTC. Protein: CASSFYQGAYGYTF.

As regards this clonotype: The junction departs from germline at one end; a sequencing error may be responsible. The V and J genes are TRBV12-3 or TRBV12-4 and TRBJ1-1; no reliable D call. The CDR3 is made up of 12 amino acids. The CDR3 spells CASSFGETEALF. CDR3 DNA: TGTGCCAGCAGTTTTGGGGAGACTGAAGCTTTGTTT.

The rearrangement joins TRBV24-1 to TRBJ2-3; TRBD2 matches at 8 bases. The germline V gene encodes CDR1 KGHDR and CDR2 SFDVKD. V lost 3 bases, J lost 5 bases, and 9 bases stayed unmatched. The CDR3 is made up of 16 amino acids. Here the CDR3 DNA reads TGTGCCACCAGTGATCCCGCCGGGGGGGCTAGAGATACGCAGTATTTT. It specifies CATSDPAGGARDTQYF.

There are a few counts of this clonotype. The V gene is TRBV6-6, the J gene TRBJ2-7; possibly TRBD1 for D (6 bases). This CDR3 comprises 14 residues. Trimming took off 5 bases at V and 3 bases at J, with 14 bases between the two ends. CDR1 is MNHNY and CDR2 is SVGAGI in the germline V gene (reference sequence). The CDR3 sequence: CASSQGQGIYEQYF. The CDR3 DNA is TGTGCCAGCAGTCAGGGGCAGGGAATCTACGAGCAGTACTTC.

CDR3 coding DNA: TGTGCCAGTAGTATTGGGCAATTTGGGAGGGGCAAAGCTTTCTTT. Translating gives CASSIGQFGRGKAFF. The chain has TRBV19 and TRBJ1-1; tentatively, D is TRBD1 (5 bases). Looked up from germline, CDR1 is LNHDA and CDR2 is SQIVND (reference sequence). V lost 3 bases and J 9 bases, leaving 20 bases between the germline ends. The CDR3 is 15 amino acids. Full variable domain (remainder filled in from reference TRBV19 and TRBJ1-1): DGGITQSPKYLFRKEGQNVTLSCEQNLNHDAMYWYRQDPGQGLRLIYYSQIVNDFQKGDIAEGYSVSREKKESFPLTVTSAQKNPTAFYLCASSIGQFGRGKAFFGQGTRLTVV.

The chain is built from TRBV5-4 and TRBJ1-2; 9 positions agree with TRBD1. Germline values: CDR1 SGHNT, CDR2 YYREEE (reference sequence). The CDR3 runs to 15 residues. The V segment lost 2 bases and the J segment 3 bases; nucleotides outside the gene matches: 5. CDR3: CASSFPTGGDYGYTF. The CDR3 coding sequence is TGTGCCAGCAGCTTCCCGACAGGGGGGGACTATGGCTACACCTTC. Full variable domain (rest looked up from reference TRBV5-4 and TRBJ1-2): ETGVTQSPTHLIKTRGQQVTLRCSSQSGHNTVSWYQQALGQGPQFIFQYYREEENGRGNFPPRFSGLQFPNYSSELNVNALELDDSALYLCASSFPTGGDYGYTFGSGTRLTVV.

The chain recombines TRBV7-9 with TRBJ2-5; D possibly corresponds to TRBD1 (5 bases). This CDR3 is 16 amino acids long. Trimming pared 2 bases from V and 2 bases from J, leaving 15 bases between. The germline CDR1 and CDR2 sequences are SEHNR and FQNEAQ (reference sequence). CDR3 sequence: CASSLMGLRAQETQYF. In nucleotides, the CDR3 is TGTGCCAGCAGCTTAATGGGGCTACGAGCTCAAGAGACCCAGTACTTC.

This clonotype was seen just once. The chain links TRBV7-9 to TRBJ1-1; a possible D gene is TRBD1 (5 bases). The CDR3 consists of 11 residues. V dropped 5 bases and J dropped 8 bases, with 9 bases sitting between them. The germline V gene has CDR1 SEHNR and CDR2 FQNEAQ (reference sequence). The CDR3 sequence: CASSGGKEAFF. The CDR3 DNA reads TGTGCCAGCAGCGGGGGAAAGGAAGCTTTCTTT.

The J gene is TRBJ2-3, the V gene TRBV27; tentatively, D is TRBD2 (5 bases). The germline gives CDR1 MNHEY, CDR2 SMNVEV (reference sequence). V dropped 3 bases and J dropped 5 bases, with 12 bases sitting between them. This CDR3 has 14 residues. CDR3 in DNA: TGTGCCAGCAGTTTGAAAAGGGCGGGAGATACGCAGTATTTT. Translation gives CASSLKRAGDTQYF.

The chain carries TRBV7-8 and TRBJ2-3, with 11 bases aligning to TRBD2. From germline, CDR1 is SGHVS and CDR2 FQNEAQ. The CDR3 covers 15 residues. V trimming: 6 bases; J trimming: 4 bases; junction bases outside the gene matches: 6. CDR3 loop: CASSPRLAGSDTQYF. CDR3 nucleotide sequence: TGTGCCAGCAGTCCGAGACTAGCGGGATCAGATACGCAGTATTTT.

The table lists this clonotype with a few counts. The DNA for the CDR3 is TGTGCCAGCAGCACCGGACTAGCGGGCACAGATACGCAGTATTTT. Translated, it gives CASSTGLAGTDTQYF. The J gene is TRBJ2-3, the V gene TRBV7-2; TRBD2 matches at 10 bases. The ends lost 5 bases at V and 1 base at J; junction bases unmatched: 3. This CDR3 is 15 amino acids long. Germline V CDR1 and CDR2: SGHTA, FQGNSA.

Only a few counts were recorded for this clonotype. The chain links TRBV20-1 to TRBJ2-3; a weak D match, TRBD2 (6 bases). This CDR3 comprises 10 residues. Germline V lookup: CDR1 DFQATT, CDR2 SNEGSKA (reference sequence). V was pared by 5 bases and J by 6 bases, with 6 bases between. As DNA, the CDR3 is TGCAGTGCTGGGAGGGATACGCAGTATTTT. Protein sequence: CSAGRDTQYF.

This chain uses TRBV11-2 with TRBJ2-1; 7 bases agree with TRBD1. Per the germline V gene, CDR1 is SGHAT and CDR2 is FQNNGV. With V trimmed by 5 bases and J by 9 bases, 7 bases remained unmatched. This CDR3 comprises 13 residues. As DNA, the CDR3 is TGTGCCAGCAGCGGGACAGTCCTAGGTGAGCAGTTCTTC. Its protein product is CASSGTVLGEQFF.

This clonotype was seen repeatedly, ten times or more. The rearrangement uses TRBV12-3 or TRBV12-4 and TRBJ2-1; either TRBD1 or TRBD2 may fit D (5 bases each). The V end lost 9 bases, the J end lost 6 bases, and 21 bases lay between the germline ends. The CDR3 is 15 residues long. This chain's CDR3 is CARPSGPPDCNEQFF. The DNA for the CDR3 is TGTGCCAGACCGTCGGGGCCGCCTGATTGCAATGAGCAGTTCTTC.

This sequence joins TRBV12-3 or TRBV12-4 and TRBJ1-1; D remains ambiguous. The V gene lost 6 bases and the J gene lost 7 bases, with 9 bases spanning the gap. The CDR3 extends over 11 amino acids. The CDR3 DNA reads TGTGCCAGCAGGACCTATGGTGAAGCTTTCTTT. Translation gives CASRTYGEAFF.

This sequence joins TRBV11-3 and TRBJ2-7; 9 bases align to TRBD1. Unmatched junction bases numbered 7, after V lost 6 bases and J lost 1 base. The length of the CDR3 is 15 residues. Germline V gene lookup returns CDR1 SGHNT and CDR2 YENEEA. Written as DNA, the CDR3 is TGTGCCAGCAGTCTTGGACAGGGGCCATCCTACGAGCAGTACGTC. Its translation: CASSLGQGPSYEQYV.

The chain has TRBV5-1 and TRBJ1-4; 8 bases agree with TRBD1. The CDR3 contains 13 residues. Germline assignment: CDR1 SGHRS and CDR2 YFSETQ. V dropped 4 bases and J dropped 8; count of bases not matched to a gene: 4. This CDR3 is CASSGSGGEKLFF. The CDR3 region has the DNA TGCGCCAGCAGCGGGTCAGGGGGCGAAAAACTGTTTTTT.

In its sample, this clonotype was seen many times. The V gene is TRBV7-2, the J gene TRBJ2-2; weak D call: TRBD2 (5 bases). This CDR3 is 15 amino acids long. Per the germline V gene, CDR1 is SGHTA and CDR2 is FQGNSA. V lost 5 bases and J 2 bases, leaving 12 bases between the germline ends. The CDR3 nucleotides read TGTGCCAGCAGCCGTATCGGGGTAAACACCGGGGAGCTGTTTTTT. Amino acid sequence: CASSRIGVNTGELFF.